The 23 T cell receptor beta chains reported below all come from one sample, sequenced in a study of CD8+ T cells in alopecia areata. Following extraction, RNA underwent reverse transcription to cDNA, which served as the sequencing template. Profiling relied on immunoSEQ multiplex PCR, and the TCRdb table lists in-frame clones only, not all of them. The table lists over 85,000 clones, about 70% of them singletons. Treatment given: oral pan-JAK inhibitor, 5-10 mg twice daily. Sequencing was performed on CD8+ T cells sorted from blood, taken at approximately week 44, from a patient treated with tofacitinib. The receptors originated from a human donor with alopecia areata.

The count of this clone is one. The V and J genes are TRBV4-1 and TRBJ2-1, with D maybe TRBD2 (7 bases). The length of the CDR3 is 15 residues. Germline V gene data show CDR1 as MGHRA and CDR2 as YSYEKL. V dropped 4 bases and J dropped 9 bases, with 19 bases sitting between them. The CDR3 DNA sequence: TGCGCCAGCAGCCCTCTGGGGGGGGGCTTCGGTGAGCAGTTCTTC. Its protein is CASSPLGGGFGEQFF.

The CDR3 spells CASSGSAKELQETQYF. CDR3 in DNA: TGCGCCAGCAGCGGGTCGGCTAAAGAGCTCCAAGAGACCCAGTACTTC. The chain carries TRBV5-1 and TRBJ2-5; D remains unclear. Germline assignment: CDR1 SGHRS and CDR2 YFSETQ. CDR3 length equals 16 residues. V gave up 4 bases and J gave up 1 base, with 17 bases separating them.

This rearrangement joins TRBV29-1 to TRBJ2-1, with D possibly matching TRBD2 (6 bases). The V end was cut by 7 bases, the J end by 8 bases, with 12 bases between. Germline CDR1 and CDR2: SQVTM and ANQGSEA. This CDR3 comprises 11 residues. The CDR3 coding sequence is TGCAGCGACGGTGGAGGGCATGAGCAGTTCTTC. This encodes CSDGGGHEQFF.

The rearrangement links TRBV27 to TRBJ1-5; D call uncertain. V lost 3 bases and J 1 base, leaving 4 bases between the germline ends. The CDR3 contains 13 residues. CDR1 is MNHEY and CDR2 is SMNVEV in the germline V gene (reference sequence). The CDR3 is CASSFSSNQPQHF. CDR3 coding DNA: TGTGCCAGCAGTTTTTCGAGCAATCAGCCCCAGCATTTT.

The genes are TRBV4-3 and TRBJ2-3; 9 nucleotides line up with TRBD2. Germline V gives CDR1 LGHNA, CDR2 YSLEER. Trimming at V came to 0 bases and at J to 4 bases, leaving 5 bases not matched to a gene. The CDR3 consists of 16 residues. The CDR3 DNA sequence: TGCGCCAGCAGCCAAGAAGGCGGGGGGGCCGCAGATACGCAGTATTTT. Protein: CASSQEGGGAADTQYF.

This chain uses TRBV9 with TRBJ1-2, with 8 bases aligning to TRBD1. CDR1 and CDR2 (germline): SGDLS, YYNGEE. The CDR3 totals 15 residues. Trimming removed 0 bases from V and 8 bases from J; junction bases left unmatched: 9. In nucleotides, the CDR3 is TGTGCCAGCAGCGTAGGGACAGGGATTAGGAGAGGCTACACCTTC. It translates to CASSVGTGIRRGYTF. Combining the CDR3 with reference TRBV9 and TRBJ1-2 gives the whole variable domain DSGVTQTPKHLITATGQRVTLRCSPRSGDLSVYWYQQSLDQGLQFLIQYYNGEERAKGNILERFSAQQFPDLHSELNLSSLELGDSALYFCASSVGTGIRRGYTFGSGTRLTVV.

This rearrangement joins TRBV29-1 to TRBJ1-4, with 9 bases fitting TRBD1. The CDR3 has 13 amino acids. Trimming cost V 4 bases and J 6 bases; bases outside gene matches: 3. The germline V gene has CDR1 SQVTM and CDR2 ANQGSEA. The CDR3 nucleotides read TGCAGCGTTGCCGGGACAGGGCATGAAAAACTGTTTTTT. It codes for CSVAGTGHEKLFF.

The CDR3 region has the DNA TGTGCCAGCAGCTTGTTGGACCCGAACACTGAAGCTTTCTTT. The encoded protein is CASSLLDPNTEAFF. J is TRBJ1-1 and V is TRBV5-6, with no clear D. Germline V gives CDR1 SGHDT, CDR2 YYEEEE. Trimming removed 1 base from V and 1 base from J, with 8 bases in between. The CDR3 spans 14 residues.

The chain has TRBV4-3 and TRBJ2-7; possibly TRBD1 or TRBD2 for D (5 bases each). Germline CDR1 LGHNA, CDR2 YSLEER. The germline V and J ends were trimmed by 0 bases and 2 bases, with 14 bases remaining between them. CDR3 length: 16 amino acids. CDR3 DNA: TGCGCCAGCAGCCAAGATCCCGGGACCCCAACCTACGAGCAGTACTTC. It specifies CASSQDPGTPTYEQYF.

The gene calls are TRBV7-9 and TRBJ2-5; no definite D call. V was pared by 2 bases and J by 5 bases, with 6 bases between. Germline CDR1 reads SEHNR; CDR2 reads FQNEAQ (reference sequence). This CDR3 contains 12 residues. For the CDR3, the DNA is TGTGCCAGCAGCTTATTGGGCGAGACCCAGTACTTC. Amino acids: CASSLLGETQYF.

There are a few counts of this clone. The chain has TRBV25-1 and TRBJ1-1; D call uncertain. V was cut by 6 bases and J by 7 bases, with 9 bases left in between. The CDR3 spans 11 residues. The germline CDR1 and CDR2 sequences are MGHDK and SYGVNS. CDR3 amino acids: CASRLGYEAFF. CDR3 bases: TGTGCCAGCAGATTAGGCTATGAAGCTTTCTTT.

V gene TRBV7-2 combines with J gene TRBJ1-1; D might be TRBD1 (5 bases). The V gene lost 3 bases and the J gene lost 3 bases, with 23 bases spanning the gap. This CDR3 is built from 18 residues. Germline values: CDR1 SGHTA, CDR2 FQGNSA. The chain's CDR3 is CASSFALGLQGGDTEAFF. As DNA, the CDR3 is TGTGCCAGCAGCTTCGCCTTGGGGTTGCAGGGCGGGGACACTGAAGCTTTCTTT.

The chain uses TRBV13 and TRBJ2-2; D is possibly TRBD2 (5 bases). The CDR3 consists of 14 residues. V was cut by 5 bases and J by 3 bases, with 10 bases left in between. Germline assignment: CDR1 PRHDT and CDR2 FYEKMQ (reference sequence). CDR3 sequence (DNA): TGTGCCAGCAGCCCGCTAGCAGACACCGGGGAGCTGTTTTTT. Its translation: CASSPLADTGELFF.

This chain joins TRBV29-1 and TRBJ1-2; D might be TRBD1 (6 bases). CDR3 length: 13 residues. V was trimmed by 6 bases and J by 3 bases, leaving 14 bases between them. CDR1 is SQVTM and CDR2 is ANQGSEA in the germline V gene. CDR3 protein: CSVATGRDYGYTF. The CDR3 coding sequence is TGCAGCGTAGCCACAGGGAGGGACTATGGCTACACCTTC.

This clone was recorded only once. The V call is TRBV7-9, the J call TRBJ1-2; 9 bases line up with TRBD1. This CDR3 spans 11 amino acids. V lost 11 bases to trimming and J lost 8 bases; unmatched junction nucleotides: 6. Germline loops: CDR1 SEHNR, CDR2 FQNEAQ (reference sequence). CDR3 bases: TGTGCCGCGGGACAGGGAAGCGGCTACACCTTC. Protein sequence: CAAGQGSGYTF.

This rearrangement joins TRBV2 to TRBJ1-1, with a weak D call TRBD1 (6 bases). This CDR3 region has 14 residues. Germline assignment: CDR1 SNHLY and CDR2 FYNNEI. The V end lost 1 base, the J end lost 1 base, and 7 bases lay between the germline ends. The CDR3 nucleotides are TGTGCCAGCAGTGAAGTCAGGGGGAACACTGAAGCTTTCTTT. Translated: CASSEVRGNTEAFF.

The J gene is TRBJ2-1, the V gene TRBV7-9, with D unclear. The CDR3 sequence is 11 residues long. In germline, CDR1 is SEHNR, CDR2 FQNEAQ (reference sequence). Trimming stripped 3 bases from V and 9 bases from J, with 6 bases between. CDR3 in DNA: TGTGCCAGCAGCTTGGGTGGTGAGCAGTTCTTC. Protein product: CASSLGGEQFF.

The V gene is TRBV7-6, the J gene TRBJ1-4; 7 nucleotides line up with TRBD1. Germline assignment: CDR1 SGHVS and CDR2 FNYEAQ. The length of the CDR3 is 15 residues. The V and J ends lost 6 bases and 5 bases, in that order; junction bases with no gene match: 9. CDR3 sequence: CASRRIQGLNEKLFF. In DNA form, the CDR3 reads TGTGCCAGCAGGCGTATACAGGGGTTAAATGAAAAACTGTTTTTT.

This clone appeared a single time. V and J are TRBV6-1 and TRBJ1-1; no firm D call. Deletions cut 2 bases from V and 6 bases from J, with 13 bases between. The CDR3 has 14 residues. Germline CDR1 and CDR2: MNHNS and SASEGT. CDR3 DNA sequence: TGTGCCAGCAGTGAAAAGAGCTGGCCCTCTGAAGCTTTCTTT. It codes for CASSEKSWPSEAFF.

This chain joins TRBV7-9 and TRBJ1-2; D unresolved. Trimming removed 2 bases at V and 4 bases at J, with 11 bases between. The CDR3 consists of 14 residues. Germline V gives CDR1 SEHNR, CDR2 FQNEAQ (reference sequence). The CDR3: CASSLRAEGYGYTF. The CDR3, as DNA: TGTGCCAGCAGCTTAAGGGCAGAAGGCTATGGCTACACCTTC.

Only a few counts were recorded for this clone. The V call is TRBV4-3, the J call TRBJ2-1; D is possibly TRBD2 (5 bases). The CDR3 length is 16 residues. Trimming left V 0 bases short and J 4 bases short, with 13 bases between. The germline V gene has CDR1 LGHNA and CDR2 YSLEER. The CDR3 nucleotides read TGCGCCAGCAGCCAAGATTCGGGGATAGTGTACAATGAGCAGTTCTTC. It translates to CASSQDSGIVYNEQFF.

This clone was seen once. The V and J genes are TRBV14 and TRBJ2-1, with D perhaps TRBD1 or TRBD2 (5 bases each). The CDR3 loop spans 13 amino acids. Between the trimmed V and J ends, which lost 0 bases and 15 bases, there was a span of 15 bases. Looked up from germline, CDR1 is SGHDN and CDR2 is FVKESK. This CDR3 reads CASSQEGSRARFF. The CDR3 nucleotides read TGTGCCAGCAGCCAAGAAGGGAGCAGGGCCAGGTTCTTC. Based on the CDR3 plus reference TRBV14 and TRBJ2-1, the full variable domain is EAGVTQFPSHSVIEKGQTVTLRCDPISGHDNLYWYRRVMGKEIKFLLHFVKESKQDESGMPNNRFLAERTGGTYSTLKVQPAELEDSGVYFCASSQEGSRARFFGPGTRLTVL.

V is TRBV10-3 and J is TRBJ2-7, with D tentatively TRBD1 (6 bases). Germline CDR1 ENHRY, CDR2 SYGVKD. CDR3 size: 13 residues. V gave up 6 bases and J gave up 4 bases, with 13 bases separating them. CDR3 residues: CAIRPDSAYEQYF. The CDR3, as DNA: TGTGCCATCAGACCGGACAGCGCTTACGAGCAGTACTTC.